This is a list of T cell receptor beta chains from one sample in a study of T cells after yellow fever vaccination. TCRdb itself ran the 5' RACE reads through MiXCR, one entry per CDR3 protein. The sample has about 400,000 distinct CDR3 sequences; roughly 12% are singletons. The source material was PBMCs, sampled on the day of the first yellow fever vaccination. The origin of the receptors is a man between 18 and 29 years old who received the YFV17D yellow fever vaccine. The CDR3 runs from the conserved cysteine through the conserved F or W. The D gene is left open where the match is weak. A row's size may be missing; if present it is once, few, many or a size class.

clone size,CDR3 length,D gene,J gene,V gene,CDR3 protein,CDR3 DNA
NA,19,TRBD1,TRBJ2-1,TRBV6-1,CASSTPPGQGAQLYNEQFF,TGTGCCAGCAGTACCCCTCCGGGACAGGGGGCGCAACTATACAATGAGCAGTTCTTC
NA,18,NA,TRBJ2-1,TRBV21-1,CASSNGPVQAGRSNEQFF,TGTGCCAGCAGCAATGGCCCTGTCCAAGCGGGGAGGTCAAATGAGCAGTTCTTC
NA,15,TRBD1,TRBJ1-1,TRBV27,CASRDPGTGNTEAFF,TGTGCCAGTAGAGACCCCGGGACAGGCAACACTGAAGCTTTCTTT
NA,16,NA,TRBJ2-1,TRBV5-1,CASSLDPGWAYNEQFF,TGCGCCAGCAGCTTGGATCCTGGGTGGGCTTACAATGAGCAGTTCTTC
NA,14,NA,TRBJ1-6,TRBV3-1,CASSSQVGNSPLHF,TGTGCCAGCAGTTCACAGGTGGGAAATTCACCCCTCCACTTT
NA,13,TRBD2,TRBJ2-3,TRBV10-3,CAKRSGVGDTQYF,TGTGCCAAGCGGAGCGGGGTAGGAGATACGCAGTATTTT
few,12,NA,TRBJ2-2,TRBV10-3,CAIRGPSGELFF,TGTGCCATCAGAGGCCCCAGCGGGGAGCTGTTTTTT
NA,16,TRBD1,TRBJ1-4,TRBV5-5,CASSRGQGGPNEKLFF,TGTGCCAGCAGCCGCGGACAGGGAGGGCCTAATGAAAAACTGTTTTTT
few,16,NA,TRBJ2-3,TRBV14,CASSLTTGSLSVAQYF,TGTGCCAGCAGCCTAACAACAGGGTCCTTAAGCGTTGCGCAGTATTTT
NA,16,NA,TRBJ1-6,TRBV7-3,CASSWGGRGYNSPLHF,TGTGCCAGCAGCTGGGGGGGCAGGGGCTATAATTCACCCCTCCACTTT
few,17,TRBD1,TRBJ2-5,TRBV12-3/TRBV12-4,CASSFRTGRGYQETQYF,TGTGCCAGCAGTTTCCGGACAGGGCGAGGGTACCAAGAGACCCAGTACTTC
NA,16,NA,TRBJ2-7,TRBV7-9,CASSLVTGLGHYEQYF,TGTGCCAGCAGCTTAGTGACAGGCCTTGGGCACTACGAGCAGTACTTC
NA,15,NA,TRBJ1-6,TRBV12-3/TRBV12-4,CASTPRTDGNSPLHF,TGTGCCAGCACCCCTCGGACAGACGGGAACTCACCCCTCCACTTT
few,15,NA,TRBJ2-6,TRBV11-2,CASSLGDSGANVLTF,TGTGCCAGCAGCTTAGGGGACTCTGGGGCCAACGTCCTGACTTTC
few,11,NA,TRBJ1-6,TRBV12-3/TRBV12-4,CASSLSAPLHF,TGTGCCAGCAGTTTAAGCGCACCCCTCCACTTT
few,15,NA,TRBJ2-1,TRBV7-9,CASSFLTVTYNEQFF,TGTGCCAGCAGCTTTTTGACGGTTACCTACAATGAGCAGTTCTTC
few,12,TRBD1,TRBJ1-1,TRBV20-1,CSAASGGTEAFF,TGCAGTGCTGCCTCAGGGGGCACTGAAGCTTTCTTT
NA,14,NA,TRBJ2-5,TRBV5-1,CASSFPGAQETQYF,TGCGCCAGCAGCTTCCCGGGGGCCCAAGAGACCCAGTACTTC
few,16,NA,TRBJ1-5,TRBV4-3,CASSQDGTNSNQPQHF,TGCGCCAGCAGCCAAGATGGGACAAATAGCAATCAGCCCCAGCATTTT
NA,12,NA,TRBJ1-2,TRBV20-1,CSASEGNYGYTF,TGCAGTGCTAGCGAGGGGAACTATGGCTACACCTTC
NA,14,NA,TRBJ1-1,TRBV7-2,CASSWREINTEAFF,TGTGCCAGCAGCTGGCGGGAGATTAACACTGAAGCTTTCTTT
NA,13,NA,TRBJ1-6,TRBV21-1,CASAAGGRSPLHF,TGTGCCAGCGCGGCAGGGGGAAGGTCACCCCTCCACTTT
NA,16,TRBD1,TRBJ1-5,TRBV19,CASSRQGADSNQPQHF,TGTGCCAGTAGTCGACAGGGCGCGGATAGCAATCAGCCCCAGCATTTT
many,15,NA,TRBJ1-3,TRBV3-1,CASSAYRDGGNTIYF,TGTGCCAGCAGTGCATACAGGGACGGCGGAAACACCATATATTTT
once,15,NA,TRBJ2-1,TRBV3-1,CASSPREGPYNEQFF,TGTGCCAGCAGCCCCCGTGAGGGGCCCTACAATGAGCAGTTCTTC
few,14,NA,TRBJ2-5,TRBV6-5,CASSYGWGRETQYF,TGTGCCAGCAGTTACGGTTGGGGCCGCGAGACCCAGTACTTC
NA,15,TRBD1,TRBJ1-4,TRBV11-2,CASSSADRSEEKLFF,TGTGCCAGCAGCTCGGCGGACAGGTCGGAAGAAAAACTGTTTTTT
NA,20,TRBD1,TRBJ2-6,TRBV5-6,CASSFGTGYWTLSGANVLTF,TGTGCCAGCAGCTTTGGGACAGGGTATTGGACCCTGTCTGGGGCCAACGTCCTGACTTTC
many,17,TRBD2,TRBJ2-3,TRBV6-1,CASSGGLAGWSTDTQYF,TGTGCCAGCAGTGGTGGACTAGCGGGGTGGTCTACAGATACGCAGTATTTT
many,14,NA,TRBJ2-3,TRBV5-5,CASSPGTHTDTQYF,TGTGCCAGCAGCCCCGGGACCCACACAGATACGCAGTATTTT
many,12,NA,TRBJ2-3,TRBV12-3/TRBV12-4,CASSFGADTQYF,TGTGCCAGCAGTTTCGGAGCAGATACGCAGTATTTT
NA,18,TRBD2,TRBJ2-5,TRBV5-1,CASSLKPGTRGLLETQYF,TGCGCCAGCAGCTTGAAACCCGGGACTAGGGGTCTTCTTGAGACCCAGTACTTC
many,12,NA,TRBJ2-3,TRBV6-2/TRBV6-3,CASSNLRDTQYF,TGTGCCAGCAGTAACCTGAGAGATACGCAGTATTTT
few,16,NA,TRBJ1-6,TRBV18,CASSPQRGNNNSPLHF,TGTGCCAGCTCACCACAACGAGGGAATAATAATTCACCCCTCCACTTT
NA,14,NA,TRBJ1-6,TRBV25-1,CASSDYREYSPLHF,TGTGCCAGCAGTGACTACAGGGAGTATTCACCCCTCCACTTT
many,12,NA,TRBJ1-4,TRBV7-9,CASSSGGEKLFF,TGTGCCAGCAGCTCCGGAGGTGAAAAACTGTTTTTT
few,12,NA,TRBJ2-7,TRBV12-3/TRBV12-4,CASSLWDYEQYF,TGTGCCAGCAGTTTATGGGACTACGAGCAGTACTTC
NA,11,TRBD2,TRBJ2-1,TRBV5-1,CASSSGGARFF,TGCGCCAGCAGCAGCGGGGGGGCCAGGTTCTTC
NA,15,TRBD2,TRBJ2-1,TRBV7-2,CASSSGTSGGREQFF,TGTGCCAGCAGCTCCGGGACTAGCGGGGGCCGCGAGCAGTTCTTC
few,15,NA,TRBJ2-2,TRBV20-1,CSATYSTANTGELFF,TGCAGTGCTACATACTCGACCGCGAACACCGGGGAGCTGTTTTTT
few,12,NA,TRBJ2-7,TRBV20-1,CSARAGPYEQYF,TGCAGTGCTAGAGCGGGCCCCTACGAGCAGTACTTC
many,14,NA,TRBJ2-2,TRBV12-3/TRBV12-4,CASKGQANTGELFF,TGTGCCAGCAAAGGGCAGGCGAACACCGGGGAGCTGTTTTTT
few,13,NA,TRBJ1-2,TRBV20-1,CSATGSYWDGYTF,TGCAGTGCCACCGGGTCGTACTGGGACGGCTACACCTTC
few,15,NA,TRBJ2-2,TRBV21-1,CASSPTATETGELFF,TGTGCCAGCAGCCCCACCGCAACAGAGACCGGGGAGCTGTTTTTT
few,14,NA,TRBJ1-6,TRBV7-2,CASSWGNFNSPLHF,TGTGCCAGCAGCTGGGGCAATTTTAATTCACCCCTCCACTTT
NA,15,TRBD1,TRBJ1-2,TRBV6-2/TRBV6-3,CASSYPGTGKVGYTF,TGTGCCAGCAGTTATCCCGGGACAGGGAAGGTTGGCTACACCTTC
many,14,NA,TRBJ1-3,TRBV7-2,CASSLRESGNTIYF,TGTGCCAGCAGCTTAAGGGAATCTGGAAACACCATATATTTT
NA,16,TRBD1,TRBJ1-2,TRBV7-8,CASSSSAGTGTYGYTF,TGTGCCAGCAGCTCAAGCGCCGGGACAGGGACCTATGGCTACACCTTC
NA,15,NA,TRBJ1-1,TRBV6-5,CASSYGSTGNTEAFF,TGTGCCAGCAGTTACGGATCGACAGGGAACACTGAAGCTTTCTTT
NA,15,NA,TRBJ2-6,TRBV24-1,CATSPGVNGANVLTF,TGTGCCACCAGCCCGGGAGTGAACGGGGCCAACGTCCTGACTTTC
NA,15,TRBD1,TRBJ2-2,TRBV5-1,CASSLAQGVTGELFF,TGCGCCAGCAGCTTGGCCCAGGGGGTCACCGGGGAGCTGTTTTTT
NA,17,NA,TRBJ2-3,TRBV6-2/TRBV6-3,CASSYSASGGDEDTQYF,TGTGCCAGCAGTTACTCTGCGTCCGGAGGAGATGAAGATACGCAGTATTTT
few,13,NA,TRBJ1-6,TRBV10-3,CAIRPRGNSPLHF,TGTGCCATCAGACCCAGGGGAAACTCACCCCTCCACTTT
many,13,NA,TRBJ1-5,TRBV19,CASSMTGNQPQHF,TGTGCCAGTAGTATGACAGGCAATCAGCCCCAGCATTTT
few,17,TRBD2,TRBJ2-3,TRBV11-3,CASSLGTSGGSSDTQYF,TGTGCCAGCAGCTTAGGGACTAGCGGGGGGTCATCGGATACGCAGTATTTT
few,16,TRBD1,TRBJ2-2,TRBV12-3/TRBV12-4,CASSTSGTANTGELFF,TGTGCCAGCAGTACTTCCGGGACAGCCAACACCGGGGAGCTGTTTTTT